The clone carrying this T cell receptor (beta chain) occurred many times. Losses at the gene ends were 3 bases for V and 4 bases for J; bases not matched to a gene: 6. The CDR3 has 15 residues. The germline gives CDR1 SGDLS, CDR2 YYNGEE. These data belong to a study of T cells after yellow fever vaccination. In TCRdb, the 5' RACE reads were re-called with MiXCR into one record per CDR3 protein. The sample holds approximately 140,000 distinct CDR3 sequences, 7.7% seen once. The V call is TRBV9, the J call TRBJ2-1; 8 bases match TRBD2. This specimen was CD4+ T cells sorted from PBMCs, taken 5 days after the yellow fever booster vaccination. This TCR derives from a young man who received the YFV17D yellow fever vaccine. Here the CDR3 DNA reads TGTGCCAGCAGCGGTAGCGGGAACCTTTACAATGAGCAGTTCTTC. It translates to CASSGSGNLYNEQFF.